This T cell receptor (beta chain) originates from a study of beta chain features in type 1 diabetes. Study summary: Healthy donors and patients showed comparable age, gender and cell yields. Study results and caveats: Shorter TCRB CDR3s, moderately but significantly so, marked every one of the four CD4+ subsets in Type 1 diabetes patients.

Sequenced material consisted of expressed TCRB transcripts (all of the isolated RNA was reverse transcribed). Repertoires were generated with immunoSEQ multiplex PCR, while TCRdb's copy carries only in-frame clones and drops some. The profile shows about 340,000 clones, roughly 12% of them singletons. Comment on this clone: Antigen: not known.

The germline V gene encodes CDR1 LGHNA and CDR2 YSLEER. V was clipped by 3 bases and J by 6 bases; unmatched bases: 11. The CDR3 has 16 residues. Sample: naive CD4+ T cells from blood. This receptor was obtained from a young woman with type 1 diabetes. The chain recombines TRBV4-3 with TRBJ2-3; 8 bases are shared with TRBD1. The CDR3 bases are TGCGCCAGCAGCCATGCCGGGACAGGCGTTCAGGATACGCAGTATTTT. The encoded protein is CASSHAGTGVQDTQYF.